The entry below describes one TCR beta chain. This sample was taken from a study of blood T cell repertoires in COVID-19. Background on the study: Acute and convalescent COVID-19 specimens originated in the United States, Italy and Spain. In each case, the material was cDNA or gDNA derived from T cells, B-cell-depleted T cells, or PBMCs.

Study processing details: The assay estimated nucleated cells by amplifying reference gene primers. TCRdb's table, derived via immunoSEQ multiplex PCR, lists solely in-frame clones and lacks some. V and J calls and clone size are copied from that table; D and trimming were computed from the DNA. The sample has around 130,000 clones; approximately 84% are singletons. CDR3 length: 14 amino acids. V lost 0 bases and J 12 bases, leaving 15 bases between the germline ends. Looked up from germline, CDR1 is SGHDN and CDR2 is FVKESK. This sequence joins TRBV14 and TRBJ2-1, with D possibly TRBD1 on 6 matching bases. The receptor was isolated from a woman older than 75 with acute or convalescent COVID-19. Sequencing was performed on peripheral blood. The CDR3 here is CASSQDLRAGVQFF. In DNA form, the CDR3 reads TGTGCCAGCAGCCAAGATCTAAGGGCAGGGGTGCAGTTCTTC. The whole variable domain, remainder taken from reference TRBV14 and TRBJ2-1, is EAGVTQFPSHSVIEKGQTVTLRCDPISGHDNLYWYRRVMGKEIKFLLHFVKESKQDESGMPNNRFLAERTGGTYSTLKVQPAELEDSGVYFCASSQDLRAGVQFFGPGTRLTVL.